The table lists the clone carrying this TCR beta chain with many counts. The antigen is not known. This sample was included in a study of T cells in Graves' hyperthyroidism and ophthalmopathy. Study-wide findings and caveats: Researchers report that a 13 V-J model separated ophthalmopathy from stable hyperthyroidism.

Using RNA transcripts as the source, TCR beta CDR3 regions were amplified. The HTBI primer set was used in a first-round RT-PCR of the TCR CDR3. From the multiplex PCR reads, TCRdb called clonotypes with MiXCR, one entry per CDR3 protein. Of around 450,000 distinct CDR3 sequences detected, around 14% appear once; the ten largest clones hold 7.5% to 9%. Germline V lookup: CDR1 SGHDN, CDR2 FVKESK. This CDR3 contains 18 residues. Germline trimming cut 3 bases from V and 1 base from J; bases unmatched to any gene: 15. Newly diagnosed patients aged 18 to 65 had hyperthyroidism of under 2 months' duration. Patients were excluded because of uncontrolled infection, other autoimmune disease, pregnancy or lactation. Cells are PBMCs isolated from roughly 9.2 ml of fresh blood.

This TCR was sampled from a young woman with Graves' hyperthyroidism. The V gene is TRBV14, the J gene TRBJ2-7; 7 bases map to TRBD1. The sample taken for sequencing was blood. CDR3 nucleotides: TGTGCCAGCAGCCAGTCGGGACAGACAACAAAATCTTCCTACGAGCAGTACTTC. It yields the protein CASSQSGQTTKSSYEQYF. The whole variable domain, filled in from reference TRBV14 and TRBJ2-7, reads EAGVTQFPSHSVIEKGQTVTLRCDPISGHDNLYWYRRVMGKEIKFLLHFVKESKQDESGMPNNRFLAERTGGTYSTLKVQPAELEDSGVYFCASSQSGQTTKSSYEQYFGPGTRLTVT.